The entry below gives a single T cell receptor beta chain sequence along with its context. This specimen comes from a study of blood T cell repertoires in COVID-19. Overall study: Samples of COVID-19 (acute and convalescent) were obtained from the United States, Italy and Spain.

In the original processing: Amplification from reference gene primers served as the basis for estimated nucleated cell counts. Data came from immunoSEQ multiplex PCR; TCRdb stores just in-frame clones and leaves some out. D and trimming come from the DNA, and the V and J calls and clone size come from that table. The sample shows 250,000 or so clones, around three quarters of them seen only once. Looked up from germline, CDR1 is MNHNY and CDR2 is SVGAGI (reference sequence). This CDR3 region has 15 residues. Trimming cost V 5 bases and J 3 bases, with 13 bases left between them. The rearrangement links TRBV6-6 to TRBJ1-4; tentatively, D is TRBD1 (5 bases). The clonotype originates from a woman older than 75 with acute or convalescent COVID-19. Material: peripheral blood. The DNA of the CDR3 is TGTGCCAGCAGTCCCCAGGGACTTCCTAATGAAAAACTGTTTTTT. It codes for CASSPQGLPNEKLFF.